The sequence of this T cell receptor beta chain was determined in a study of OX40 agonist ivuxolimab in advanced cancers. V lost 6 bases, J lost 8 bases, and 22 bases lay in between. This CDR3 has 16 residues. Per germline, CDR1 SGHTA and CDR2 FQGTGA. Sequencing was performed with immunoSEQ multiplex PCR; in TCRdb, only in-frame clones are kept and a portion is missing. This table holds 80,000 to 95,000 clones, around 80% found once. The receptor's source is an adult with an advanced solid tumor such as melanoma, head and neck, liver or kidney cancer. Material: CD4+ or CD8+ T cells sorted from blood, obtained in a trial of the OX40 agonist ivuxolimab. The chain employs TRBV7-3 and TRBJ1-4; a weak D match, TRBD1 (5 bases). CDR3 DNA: TGTGCCAGCAGAGGCGACCCCGGGGGAGAGGGAGAAAAACTGTTTTTT. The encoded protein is CASRGDPGGEGEKLFF.